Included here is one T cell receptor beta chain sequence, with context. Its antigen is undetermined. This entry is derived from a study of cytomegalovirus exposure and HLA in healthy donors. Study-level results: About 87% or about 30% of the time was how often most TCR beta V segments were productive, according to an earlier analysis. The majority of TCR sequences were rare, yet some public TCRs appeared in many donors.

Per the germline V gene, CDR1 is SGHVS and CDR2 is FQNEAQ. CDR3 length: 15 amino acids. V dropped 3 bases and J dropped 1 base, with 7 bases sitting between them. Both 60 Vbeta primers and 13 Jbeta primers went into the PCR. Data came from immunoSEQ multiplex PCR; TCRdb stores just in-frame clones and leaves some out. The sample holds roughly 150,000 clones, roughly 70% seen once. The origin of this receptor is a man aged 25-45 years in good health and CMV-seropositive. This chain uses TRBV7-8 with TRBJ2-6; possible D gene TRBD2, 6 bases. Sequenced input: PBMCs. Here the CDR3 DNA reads TGTGCCAGCAGCTTCGGGAGATCTGGGGCCAACGTCCTGACTTTC. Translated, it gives CASSFGRSGANVLTF.